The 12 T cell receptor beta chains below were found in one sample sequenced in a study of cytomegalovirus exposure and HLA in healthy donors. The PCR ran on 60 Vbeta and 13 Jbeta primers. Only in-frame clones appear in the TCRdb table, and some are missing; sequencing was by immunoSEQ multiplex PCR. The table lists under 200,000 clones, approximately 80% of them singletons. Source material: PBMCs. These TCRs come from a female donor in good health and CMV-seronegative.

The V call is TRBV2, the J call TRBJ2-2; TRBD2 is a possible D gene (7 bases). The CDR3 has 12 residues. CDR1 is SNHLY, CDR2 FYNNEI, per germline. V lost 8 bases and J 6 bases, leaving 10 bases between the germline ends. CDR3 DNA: TGTGCCAGCTCGGGGGGCCCCGGGGAGCTGTTTTTT. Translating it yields CASSGGPGELFF. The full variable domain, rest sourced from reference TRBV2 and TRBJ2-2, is EPEVTQTPSHQVTQMGQEVILRCVPISNHLYFYWYRQILGQKVEFLVSFYNNEISEKSEIFDDQFSVERPDGSNFTLKIRSTKLEDSAMYFCASSGGPGELFFGEGSRLTVL.

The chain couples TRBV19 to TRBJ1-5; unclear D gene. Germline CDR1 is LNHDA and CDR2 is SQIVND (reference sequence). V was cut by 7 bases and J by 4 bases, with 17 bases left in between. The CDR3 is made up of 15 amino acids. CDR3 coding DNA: TGTGCCAGTAATAAGAGGGCCCCTCTTAATCAGCCCCAGCATTTT. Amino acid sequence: CASNKRAPLNQPQHF.

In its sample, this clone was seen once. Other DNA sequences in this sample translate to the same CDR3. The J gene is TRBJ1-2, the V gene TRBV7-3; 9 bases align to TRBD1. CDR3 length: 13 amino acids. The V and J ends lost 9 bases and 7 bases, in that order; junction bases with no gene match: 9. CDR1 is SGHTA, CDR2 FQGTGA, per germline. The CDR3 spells CASSPTGGGGYTF. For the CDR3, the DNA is TGTGCCAGTTCACCTACAGGGGGCGGTGGCTACACCTTC.

The CDR3 DNA reads as TGTGCCAGCTCTCGCGCCAGGGTTGGTGAGCAGTACTTC. Translated: CASSRARVGEQYF. The chain joins TRBV6-1 to TRBJ2-7; tentative D call: TRBD1 (5 bases). CDR3 size: 13 residues. Per the germline V gene, CDR1 is MNHNS and CDR2 is SASEGT. V was shortened by 8 bases and J by 7 bases, with 18 bases between the two germline ends.

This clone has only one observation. The CDR3 DNA sequence: TGCAGCGAAGCGGACCTTCGGGGGGGAGAGACCCAGTACTTC. This translates into CSEADLRGGETQYF. This chain links TRBV29-1 with TRBJ2-5; 8 bases are a match to TRBD2. Per germline, CDR1 SQVTM and CDR2 ANQGSEA. The trim removed 7 bases at V and 4 bases at J, leaving 11 bases unmatched. The CDR3 is 14 residues long.

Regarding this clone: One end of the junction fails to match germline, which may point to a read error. CDR3 bases: TGCGCCAGCATTGAGGGAGGGAGGTACACCGGGGAGCTGTTTTTT. It translates to CASIEGGRYTGELFF. J is TRBJ2-2 and V is TRBV10-2, with 7 bases identical to TRBD2. The CDR3 runs 15 residues. CDR1 and CDR2 (germline): WSHSY, SAAADI.

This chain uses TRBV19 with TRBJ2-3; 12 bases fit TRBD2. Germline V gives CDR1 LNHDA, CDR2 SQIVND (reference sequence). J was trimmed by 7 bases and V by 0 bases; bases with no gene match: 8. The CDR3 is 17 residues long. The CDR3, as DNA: TGTGCCAGTAGTATAGACTCCGGACTAGCGGGGAAAAATACGCAGTATTTT. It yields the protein CASSIDSGLAGKNTQYF.

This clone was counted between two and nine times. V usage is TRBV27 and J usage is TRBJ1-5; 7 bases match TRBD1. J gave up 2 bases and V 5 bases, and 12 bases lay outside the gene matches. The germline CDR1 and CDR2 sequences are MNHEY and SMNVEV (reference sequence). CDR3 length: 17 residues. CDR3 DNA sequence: TGTGCCAGCAGTCCCTATGGACAGGTCGACGGCAATCAGCCCCAGCATTTT. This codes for CASSPYGQVDGNQPQHF.

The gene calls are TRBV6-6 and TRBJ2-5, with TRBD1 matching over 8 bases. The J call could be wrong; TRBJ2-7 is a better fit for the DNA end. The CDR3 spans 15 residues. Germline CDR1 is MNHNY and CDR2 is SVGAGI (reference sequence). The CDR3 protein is CASSSPGTGSYEQYF. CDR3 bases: TGTGCCAGCAGTTCTCCCGGGACAGGATCCTACGAGCAGTACTTC.

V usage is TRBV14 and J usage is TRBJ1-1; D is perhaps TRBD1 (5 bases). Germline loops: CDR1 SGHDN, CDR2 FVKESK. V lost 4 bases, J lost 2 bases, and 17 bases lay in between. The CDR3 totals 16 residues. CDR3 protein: CASSPVGFRDNTEAFF. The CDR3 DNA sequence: TGTGCCAGCAGCCCGGTGGGGTTCAGGGATAACACTGAAGCTTTCTTT. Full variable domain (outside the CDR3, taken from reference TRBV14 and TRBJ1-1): EAGVTQFPSHSVIEKGQTVTLRCDPISGHDNLYWYRRVMGKEIKFLLHFVKESKQDESGMPNNRFLAERTGGTYSTLKVQPAELEDSGVYFCASSPVGFRDNTEAFFGQGTRLTVV.

The CDR3 spells CASSESQGSNSPLHF. The CDR3 DNA is TGTGCCAGCAGCGAATCACAGGGGAGTAATTCACCCCTCCACTTT. The chain carries TRBV9 and TRBJ1-6, with 7 bases aligning to TRBD1. Germline lookup yields CDR1 SGDLS and CDR2 YYNGEE. V gave up 3 bases and J gave up 6 bases; unmatched junction bases: 6. This CDR3 contains 15 residues.

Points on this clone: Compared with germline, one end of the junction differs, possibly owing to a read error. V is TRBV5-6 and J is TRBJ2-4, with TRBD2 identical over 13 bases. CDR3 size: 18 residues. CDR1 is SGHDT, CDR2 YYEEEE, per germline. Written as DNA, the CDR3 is TGTGCCAGCAGCGAGACTAGCGGGGGGCACCTAGCCAAAATCATTCAGTACTTC. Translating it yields CASSETSGGHLAKIIQYF.